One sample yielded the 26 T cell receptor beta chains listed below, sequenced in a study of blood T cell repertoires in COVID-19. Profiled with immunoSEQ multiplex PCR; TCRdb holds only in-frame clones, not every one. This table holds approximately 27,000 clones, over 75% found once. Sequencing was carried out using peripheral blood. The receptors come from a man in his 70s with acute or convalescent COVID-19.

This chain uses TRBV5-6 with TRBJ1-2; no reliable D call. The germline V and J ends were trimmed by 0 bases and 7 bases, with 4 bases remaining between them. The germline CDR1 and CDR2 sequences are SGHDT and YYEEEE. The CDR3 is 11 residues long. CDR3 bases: TGTGCCAGCAGCTTGGGGCTTGGCTACACCTTC. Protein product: CASSLGLGYTF.

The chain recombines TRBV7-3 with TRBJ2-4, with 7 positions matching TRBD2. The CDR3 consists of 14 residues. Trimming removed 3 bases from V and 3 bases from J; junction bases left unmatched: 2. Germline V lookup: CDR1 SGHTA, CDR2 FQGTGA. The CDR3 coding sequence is TGTGCCAGCAGCTTCGGGGGGAGCAAAAACATTCAGTACTTC. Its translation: CASSFGGSKNIQYF.

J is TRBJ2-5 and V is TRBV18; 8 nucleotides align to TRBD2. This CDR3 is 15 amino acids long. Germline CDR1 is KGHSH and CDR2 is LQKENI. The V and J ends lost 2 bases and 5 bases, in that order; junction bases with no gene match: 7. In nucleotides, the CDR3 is TGTGCCAGCTCACCATCCGGGACTAGATGGGAGACCCAGTACTTC. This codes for CASSPSGTRWETQYF. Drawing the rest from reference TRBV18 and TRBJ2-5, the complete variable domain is NAGVMQNPRHLVRRRGQEARLRCSPMKGHSHVYWYRQLPEEGLKFMVYLQKENIIDESGMPKERFSAEFPKEGPSILRIQQVVRGDSAAYFCASSPSGTRWETQYFGPGTRLLVL.

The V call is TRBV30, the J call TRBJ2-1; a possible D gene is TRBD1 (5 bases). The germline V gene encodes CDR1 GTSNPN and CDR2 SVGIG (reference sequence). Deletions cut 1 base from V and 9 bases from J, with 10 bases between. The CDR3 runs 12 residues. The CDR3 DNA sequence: TGTGCCTGGAGTGGGGGTAGGGGTGAGCAGTTCTTC. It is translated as CAWSGGRGEQFF.

The CDR3 DNA reads as TGCGCCAGCAGATCTGGGACAAGTTACACCGGGGAGCTGTTTTTT. Translating it yields CASRSGTSYTGELFF. The gene calls are TRBV5-1 and TRBJ2-2; D perhaps matches TRBD1 (6 bases). V shed 5 bases and J shed 3 bases, with 14 bases lying between them. CDR1 and CDR2 from the germline V gene are SGHRS and YFSETQ. This CDR3 is built from 15 residues.

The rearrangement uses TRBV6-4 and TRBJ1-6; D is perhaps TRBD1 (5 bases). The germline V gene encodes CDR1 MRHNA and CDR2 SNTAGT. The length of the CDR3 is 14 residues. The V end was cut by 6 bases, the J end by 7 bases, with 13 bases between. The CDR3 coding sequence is TGTGCCAGCAGGGAGACAGCCGTAAATTCACCCCTCCACTTT. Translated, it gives CASRETAVNSPLHF.

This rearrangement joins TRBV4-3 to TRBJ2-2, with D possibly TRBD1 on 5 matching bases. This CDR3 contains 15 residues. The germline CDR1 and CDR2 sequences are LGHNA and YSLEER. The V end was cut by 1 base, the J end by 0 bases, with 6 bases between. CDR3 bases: TGCGCCAGCAGCCAAGGACAGACGAACACCGGGGAGCTGTTTTTT. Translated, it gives CASSQGQTNTGELFF.

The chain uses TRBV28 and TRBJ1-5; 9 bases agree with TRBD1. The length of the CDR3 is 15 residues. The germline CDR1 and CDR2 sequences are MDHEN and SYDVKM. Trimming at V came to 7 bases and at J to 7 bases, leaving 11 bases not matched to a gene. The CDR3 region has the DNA TGTGCCAGCACCTCGAGAGGGACAGGGAACCAGCCCCAGCATTTT. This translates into CASTSRGTGNQPQHF.

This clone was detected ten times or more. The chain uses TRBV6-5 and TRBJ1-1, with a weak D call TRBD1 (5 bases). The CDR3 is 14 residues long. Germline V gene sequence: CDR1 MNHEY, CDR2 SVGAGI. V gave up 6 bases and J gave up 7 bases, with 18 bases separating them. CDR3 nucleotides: TGTGCCAGCAGGCCCGACCCCAGACAGAGTGAAGCTTTCTTT. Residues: CASRPDPRQSEAFF.

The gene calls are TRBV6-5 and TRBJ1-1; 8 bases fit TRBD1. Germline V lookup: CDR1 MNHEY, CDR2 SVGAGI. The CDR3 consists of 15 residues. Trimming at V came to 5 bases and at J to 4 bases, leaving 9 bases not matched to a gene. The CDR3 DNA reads TGTGCCAGCAGTAGACAGGGGCGGATGATCACTGAAGCTTTCTTT. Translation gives CASSRQGRMITEAFF.

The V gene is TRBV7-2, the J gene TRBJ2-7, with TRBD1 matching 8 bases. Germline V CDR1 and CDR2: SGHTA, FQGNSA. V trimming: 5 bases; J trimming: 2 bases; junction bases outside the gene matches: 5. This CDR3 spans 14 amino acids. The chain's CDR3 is CASSARRGPYEQYF. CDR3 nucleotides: TGTGCCAGCAGCGCCCGCAGGGGGCCCTACGAGCAGTACTTC.

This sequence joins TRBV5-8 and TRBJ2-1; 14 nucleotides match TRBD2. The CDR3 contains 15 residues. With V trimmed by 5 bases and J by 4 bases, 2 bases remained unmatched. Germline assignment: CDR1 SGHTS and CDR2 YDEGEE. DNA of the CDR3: TGTGCCAGCAGACGACTAGCGGGGGGGTACAATGAGCAGTTCTTC. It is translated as CASRRLAGGYNEQFF.

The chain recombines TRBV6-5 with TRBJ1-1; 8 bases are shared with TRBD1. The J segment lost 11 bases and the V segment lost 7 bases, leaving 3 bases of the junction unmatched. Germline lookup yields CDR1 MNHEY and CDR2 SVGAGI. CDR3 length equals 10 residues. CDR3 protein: CASNRGGAFF. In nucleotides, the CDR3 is TGTGCCAGCAACAGGGGGGGGGCTTTCTTT.

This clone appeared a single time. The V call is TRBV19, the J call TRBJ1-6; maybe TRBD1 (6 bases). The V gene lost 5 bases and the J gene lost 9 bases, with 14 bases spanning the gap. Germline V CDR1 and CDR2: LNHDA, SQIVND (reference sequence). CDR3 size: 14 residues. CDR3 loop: CASSGGRAVSPLHF. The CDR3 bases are TGTGCCAGTAGTGGGGGCCGGGCCGTTTCACCCCTCCACTTT.

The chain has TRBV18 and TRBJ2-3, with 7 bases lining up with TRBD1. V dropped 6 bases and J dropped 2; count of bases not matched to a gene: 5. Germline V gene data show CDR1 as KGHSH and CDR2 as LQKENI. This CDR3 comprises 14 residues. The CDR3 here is CASSTTGSTDTQYF. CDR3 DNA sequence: TGTGCCAGCTCGACGACAGGGTCCACAGATACGCAGTATTTT.

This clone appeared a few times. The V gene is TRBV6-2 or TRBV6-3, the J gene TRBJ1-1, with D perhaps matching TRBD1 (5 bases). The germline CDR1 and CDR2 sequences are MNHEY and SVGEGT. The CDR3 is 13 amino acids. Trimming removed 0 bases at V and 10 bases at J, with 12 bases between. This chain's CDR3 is CASSYSTGRGAFF. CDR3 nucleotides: TGTGCCAGCAGTTACTCGACGGGGCGGGGAGCTTTCTTT.

CDR3 DNA sequence: TGTGCCACCCCAGAGGGCTATAGCAATCAGCCCCAGCATTTT. Translation: CATPEGYSNQPQHF. This chain connects TRBV10-3 to TRBJ1-5; no clear D. Germline V gene sequence: CDR1 ENHRY, CDR2 SYGVKD. Trimming left V 10 bases short and J 0 bases short, with 13 bases between. The length of the CDR3 is 14 residues.

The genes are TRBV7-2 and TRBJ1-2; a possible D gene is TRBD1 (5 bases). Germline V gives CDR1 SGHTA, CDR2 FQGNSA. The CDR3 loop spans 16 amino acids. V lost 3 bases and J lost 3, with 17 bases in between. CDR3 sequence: CASSFRAGVGDYGYTF. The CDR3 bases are TGTGCCAGCAGCTTCAGGGCGGGGGTCGGGGACTATGGCTACACCTTC.

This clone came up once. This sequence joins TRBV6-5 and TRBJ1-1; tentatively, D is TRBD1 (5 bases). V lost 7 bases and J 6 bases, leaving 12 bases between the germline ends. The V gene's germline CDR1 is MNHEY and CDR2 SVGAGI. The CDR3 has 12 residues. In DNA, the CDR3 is TGTGCCAGCAATCGACAGCTTGCTGAAGCTTTCTTT. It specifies CASNRQLAEAFF.

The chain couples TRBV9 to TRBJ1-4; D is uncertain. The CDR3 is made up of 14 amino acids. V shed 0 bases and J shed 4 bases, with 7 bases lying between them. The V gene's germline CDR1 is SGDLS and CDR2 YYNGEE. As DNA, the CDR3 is TGTGCCAGCAGCGTAGGTCAGATTAATGAAAAACTGTTTTTT. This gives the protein CASSVGQINEKLFF.

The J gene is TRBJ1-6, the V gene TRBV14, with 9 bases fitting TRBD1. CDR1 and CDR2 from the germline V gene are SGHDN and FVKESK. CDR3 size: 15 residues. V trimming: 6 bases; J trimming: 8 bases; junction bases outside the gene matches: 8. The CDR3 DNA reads TGTGCCAGCAGTCTACAGGGGGCGCGGGATTCACCCCTCCACTTT. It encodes CASSLQGARDSPLHF.

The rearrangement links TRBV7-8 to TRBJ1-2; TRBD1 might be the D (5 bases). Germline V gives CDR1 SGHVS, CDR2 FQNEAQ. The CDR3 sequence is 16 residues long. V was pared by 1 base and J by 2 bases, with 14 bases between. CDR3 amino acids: CASSLVAGRVNYGYTF. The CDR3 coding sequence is TGTGCCAGCAGCTTAGTCGCCGGCAGGGTCAACTATGGCTACACCTTC.

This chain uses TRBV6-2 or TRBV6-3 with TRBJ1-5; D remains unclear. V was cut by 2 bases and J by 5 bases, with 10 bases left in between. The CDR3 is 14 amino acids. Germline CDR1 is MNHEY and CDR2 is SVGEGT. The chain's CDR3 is CASSYRTEDQPQHF. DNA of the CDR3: TGTGCCAGCAGTTACCGGACGGAGGATCAGCCCCAGCATTTT.

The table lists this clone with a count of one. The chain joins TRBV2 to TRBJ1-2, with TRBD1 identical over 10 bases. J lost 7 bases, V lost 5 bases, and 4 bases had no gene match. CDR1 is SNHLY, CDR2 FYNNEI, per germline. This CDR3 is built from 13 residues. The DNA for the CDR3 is TGTGCCAGCAGTTCTGACAGGGGGCCTGGCTACACCTTC. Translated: CASSSDRGPGYTF.

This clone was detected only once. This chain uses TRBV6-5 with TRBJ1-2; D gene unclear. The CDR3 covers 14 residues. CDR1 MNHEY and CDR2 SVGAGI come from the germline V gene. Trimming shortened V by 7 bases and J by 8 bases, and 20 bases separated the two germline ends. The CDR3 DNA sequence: TGTGCCAGCAACTCCGGACGAACGGGGAAGGGCTACACCTTC. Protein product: CASNSGRTGKGYTF.

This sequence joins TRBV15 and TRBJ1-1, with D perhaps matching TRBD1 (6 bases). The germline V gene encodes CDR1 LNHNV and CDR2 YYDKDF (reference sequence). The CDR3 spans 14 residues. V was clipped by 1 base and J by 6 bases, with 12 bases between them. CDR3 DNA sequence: TGTGCCACCAGCAGAGTCCAGGGGATGTCTGAAGCTTTCTTT. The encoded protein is CATSRVQGMSEAFF.